This T cell receptor (beta chain) was recorded in a study of monozygotic twins with inflammatory bowel disease. TCRdb re-called the 5' RACE reads; one entry per CDR3 protein, DNA not given. The table for this sample gives nearly 450,000 distinct CDR3 sequences. Blood samples of approximately 2.5 ml were drawn from every donor. CDR3 length: 12 residues. The V call is TRBV12-3 or TRBV12-4, the J call TRBJ2-7; lacking DNA, the TRBD1 call made by TCRdb goes unchecked. The sample consisted of blood. This TCR derives from a human donor with ulcerative colitis or Crohn's disease, or a healthy co-twin of an affected twin (not recorded which). The CDR3 protein is CASSLGANEQYF.